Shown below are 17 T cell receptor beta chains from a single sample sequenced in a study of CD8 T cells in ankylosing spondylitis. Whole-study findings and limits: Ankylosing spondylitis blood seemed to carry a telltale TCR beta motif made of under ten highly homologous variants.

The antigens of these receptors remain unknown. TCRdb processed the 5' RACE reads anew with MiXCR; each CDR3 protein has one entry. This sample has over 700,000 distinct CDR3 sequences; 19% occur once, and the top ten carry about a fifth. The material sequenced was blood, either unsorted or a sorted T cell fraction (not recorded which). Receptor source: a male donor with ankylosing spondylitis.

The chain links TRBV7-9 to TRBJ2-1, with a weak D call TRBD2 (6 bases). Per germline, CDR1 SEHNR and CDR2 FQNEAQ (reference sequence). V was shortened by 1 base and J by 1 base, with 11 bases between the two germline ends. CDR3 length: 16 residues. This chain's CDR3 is CASSLGWLASYNEQFF. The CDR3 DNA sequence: TGTGCCAGCAGCTTAGGATGGCTAGCGTCCTACAATGAGCAGTTCTTC.

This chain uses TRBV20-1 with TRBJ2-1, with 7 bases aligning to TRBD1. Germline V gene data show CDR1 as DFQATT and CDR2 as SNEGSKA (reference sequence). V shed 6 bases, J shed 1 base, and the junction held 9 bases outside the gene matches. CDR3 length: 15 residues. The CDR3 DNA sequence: TGCAGTGCCCCCCCGGACAGGTTATCCTACAATGAGCAGTTCTTC. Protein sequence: CSAPPDRLSYNEQFF.

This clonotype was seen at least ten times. The DNA for the CDR3 is TGTGCCAGCAGCTTAAGGGACTATGGCTACACCTTC. It codes for CASSLRDYGYTF. The J gene is TRBJ1-2, the V gene TRBV7-2; D remains unclear. CDR3 size: 12 residues. The germline V gene encodes CDR1 SGHTA and CDR2 FQGNSA. V lost 2 bases and J lost 3, with 4 bases in between.

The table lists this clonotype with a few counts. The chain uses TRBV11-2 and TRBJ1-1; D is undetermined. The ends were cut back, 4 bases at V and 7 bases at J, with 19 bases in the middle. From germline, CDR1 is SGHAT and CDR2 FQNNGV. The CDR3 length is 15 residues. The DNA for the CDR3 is TGTGCCAGCAGCTCCTTCACTATATTCCCTTTTGAAGCTTTCTTT. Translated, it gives CASSSFTIFPFEAFF.

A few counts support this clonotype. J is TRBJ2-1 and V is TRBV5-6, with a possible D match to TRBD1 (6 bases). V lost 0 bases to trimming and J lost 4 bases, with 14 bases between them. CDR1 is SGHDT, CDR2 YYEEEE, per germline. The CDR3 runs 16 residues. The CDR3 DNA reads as TGTGCCAGCAGCTTGGTAGGGGCAGGGGCTTACAATGAGCAGTTCTTC. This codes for CASSLVGAGAYNEQFF. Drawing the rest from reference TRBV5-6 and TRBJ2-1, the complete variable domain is DAGVTQSPTHLIKTRGQQVTLRCSPKSGHDTVSWYQQALGQGPQFIFQYYEEEERQRGNFPDRFSGHQFPNYSSELNVNALLLGDSALYLCASSLVGAGAYNEQFFGPGTRLTVL.

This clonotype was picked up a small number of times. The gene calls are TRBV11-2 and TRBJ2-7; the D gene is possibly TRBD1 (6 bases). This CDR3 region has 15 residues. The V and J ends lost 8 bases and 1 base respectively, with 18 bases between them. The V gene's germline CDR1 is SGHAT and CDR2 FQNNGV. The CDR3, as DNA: TGTGCCAGCTCAACTTACCGGGACATATCCTACGAGCAGTACTTC. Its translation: CASSTYRDISYEQYF. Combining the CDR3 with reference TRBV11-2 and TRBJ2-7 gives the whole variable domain EAGVAQSPRYKIIEKRQSVAFWCNPISGHATLYWYQQILGQGPKLLIQFQNNGVVDDSQLPKDRFSAERLKGVDSTLKIQPAKLEDSAVYLCASSTYRDISYEQYFGPGTRLTVT.

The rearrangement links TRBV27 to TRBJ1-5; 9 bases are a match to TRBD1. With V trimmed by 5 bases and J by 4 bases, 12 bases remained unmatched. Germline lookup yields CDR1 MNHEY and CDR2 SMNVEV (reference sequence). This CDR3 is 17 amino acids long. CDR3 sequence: CASSPNPGTGRNQPQHF. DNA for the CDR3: TGTGCCAGCAGTCCAAATCCCGGGACAGGGCGAAATCAGCCCCAGCATTTT.

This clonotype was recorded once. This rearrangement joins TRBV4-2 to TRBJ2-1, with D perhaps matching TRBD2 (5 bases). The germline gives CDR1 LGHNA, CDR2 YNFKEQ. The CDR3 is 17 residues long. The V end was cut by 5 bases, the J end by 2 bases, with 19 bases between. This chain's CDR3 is CASSSQTDRLTYNEQFF. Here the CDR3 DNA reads TGTGCCAGCAGCTCTCAAACCGACCGACTAACCTACAATGAGCAGTTCTTC.

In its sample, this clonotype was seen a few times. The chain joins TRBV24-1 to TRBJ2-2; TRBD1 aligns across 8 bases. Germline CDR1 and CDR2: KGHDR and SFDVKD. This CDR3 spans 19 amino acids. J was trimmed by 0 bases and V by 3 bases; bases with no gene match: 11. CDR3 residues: CATSDPWTGSYANTGELFF. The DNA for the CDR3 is TGTGCCACCAGTGATCCCTGGACAGGGAGCTACGCGAACACCGGGGAGCTGTTTTTT.

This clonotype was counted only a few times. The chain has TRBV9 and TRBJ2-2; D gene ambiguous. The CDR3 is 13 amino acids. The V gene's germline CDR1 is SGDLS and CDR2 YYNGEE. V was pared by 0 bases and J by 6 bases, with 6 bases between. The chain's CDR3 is CASSVDNPGELFF. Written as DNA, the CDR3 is TGTGCCAGCAGCGTAGACAACCCCGGGGAGCTGTTTTTT.

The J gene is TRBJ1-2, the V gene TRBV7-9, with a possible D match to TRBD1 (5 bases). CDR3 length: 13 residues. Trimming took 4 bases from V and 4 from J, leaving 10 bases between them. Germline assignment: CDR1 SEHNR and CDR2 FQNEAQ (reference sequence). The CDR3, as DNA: TGTGCCAGCAGCTCTGCGACAGTCTATGGCTACACCTTC. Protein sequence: CASSSATVYGYTF.

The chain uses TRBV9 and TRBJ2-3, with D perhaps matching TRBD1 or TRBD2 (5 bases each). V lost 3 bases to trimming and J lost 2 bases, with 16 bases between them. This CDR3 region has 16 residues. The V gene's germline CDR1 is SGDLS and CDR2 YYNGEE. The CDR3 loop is CASSAPRDGFTDTQYF. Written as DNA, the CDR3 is TGTGCCAGCAGCGCCCCTAGGGACGGATTCACAGATACGCAGTATTTT.

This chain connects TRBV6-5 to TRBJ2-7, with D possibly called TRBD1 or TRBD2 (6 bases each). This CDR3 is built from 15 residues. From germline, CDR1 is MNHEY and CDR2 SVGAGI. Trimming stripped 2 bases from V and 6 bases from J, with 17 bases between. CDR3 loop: CASSYGGQGSGEQYF. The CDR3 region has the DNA TGTGCCAGCAGTTACGGGGGGCAGGGATCGGGCGAGCAGTACTTC.

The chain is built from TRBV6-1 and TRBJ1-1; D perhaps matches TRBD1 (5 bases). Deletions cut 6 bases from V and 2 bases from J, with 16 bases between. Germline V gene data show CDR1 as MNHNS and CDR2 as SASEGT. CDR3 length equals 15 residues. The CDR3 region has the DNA TGTGCCAGCAGGCCACACGGGACTCTCAACACTGAAGCTTTCTTT. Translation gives CASRPHGTLNTEAFF.

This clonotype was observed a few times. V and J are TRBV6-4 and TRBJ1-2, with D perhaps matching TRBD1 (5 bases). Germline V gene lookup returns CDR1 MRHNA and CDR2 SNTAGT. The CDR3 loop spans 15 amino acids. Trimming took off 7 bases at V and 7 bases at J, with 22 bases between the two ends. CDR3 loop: CASTVPGRRMGGYTF. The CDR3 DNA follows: TGTGCCAGCACAGTACCGGGACGGAGGATGGGTGGCTACACCTTC.

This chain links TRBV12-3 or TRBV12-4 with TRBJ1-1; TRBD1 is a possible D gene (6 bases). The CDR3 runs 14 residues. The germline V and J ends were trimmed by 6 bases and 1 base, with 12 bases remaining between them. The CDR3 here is CASRYEGGNTEAFF. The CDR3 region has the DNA TGTGCCAGCAGATATGAGGGGGGGAACACTGAAGCTTTCTTT.

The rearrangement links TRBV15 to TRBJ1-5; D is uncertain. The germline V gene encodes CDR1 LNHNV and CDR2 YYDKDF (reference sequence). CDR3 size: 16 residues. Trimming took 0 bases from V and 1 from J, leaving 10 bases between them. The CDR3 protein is CATSREGRRSNQPQHF. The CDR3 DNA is TGTGCCACCAGCAGAGAAGGTCGTAGGAGCAATCAGCCCCAGCATTTT.